This entry is about one T cell receptor (beta chain). This sample was taken from a study of glioma-infiltrating T cells after dendritic cell vaccination. The time point is: after dendritic cell vaccination, including at tumor progression/relapse. Germline-derived CDR1 and CDR2 are LNHDA and SQIVND (reference sequence). V was cut by 0 bases and J by 4 bases, with 19 bases left in between. This CDR3 contains 17 residues. This table comes from immunoSEQ multiplex PCR, and its TCRdb copy is limited to in-frame clones, with some not included. The sample consists of 55,000 to 75,000 clones, approximately 83% of them appearing once.

The chain recombines TRBV19 with TRBJ2-7, with a tentative D call TRBD2 (6 bases). The sequence was collected from a human donor with glioblastoma. The specimen comprised blood, sampled after dendritic cell vaccination. Written as DNA, the CDR3 is TGTGCCAGTAGTATAGACCTGAAGCCGGGGGAGAGGTACGAGCAGTACTTC. Protein: CASSIDLKPGERYEQYF.